This T cell receptor beta chain was captured by sequencing in a study of T cell responses to AZD1222 COVID-19 vaccine. Findings and caveats of the study: CD4 TCRs covered the whole spike, strongest at regions 160-218 and 743-854.

Points on this clone: Its antigen is not identified.

Using immunoSEQ multiplex PCR, the repertoire was profiled, and TCRdb retains in-frame clones only, with some absent. The data hold 160,000 or so clones, with 90% to 95% observed a single time. The CDR3 is 12 amino acids. V was clipped by 5 bases and J by 7 bases, with 10 bases between them. Per the germline V gene, CDR1 is KGHDR and CDR2 is SFDVKD. Pooled in the analysis were second doses at about 4 or about 12 weeks. The receptor comes from an adult who received the AZD1222 COVID-19 vaccine. The genes are TRBV24-1 and TRBJ1-1; D gene ambiguous. Sequences were derived from peripheral blood, sampled 28 days after the second AZD1222 dose. CDR3 DNA sequence: TGTGCCACCAGTGGGGCTGCGGGTGAAGCTTTCTTT. It encodes CATSGAAGEAFF.